This TCR beta chain stems from a study of blood T cell repertoires in COVID-19. Background on the study: The United States, Italy and Spain were the sources of the acute and convalescent COVID-19 samples. T cells, B-cell-depleted T cells, or PBMCs supplied cDNA or gDNA.

Trimming took 7 bases from V and 5 from J; bases not matched to a gene: 7. The CDR3 totals 13 residues. CDR1 and CDR2 from the germline V gene are SNHLY and FYNNEI. Original processing notes: Reference gene primer amplification in the assay estimated nucleated cell counts. Data came from immunoSEQ multiplex PCR; TCRdb stores just in-frame clones and leaves some out. V and J calls and clone size are given by that table; D and trimming were obtained from the DNA. The top ten hold 0.85% to 0.95% of the sample, which has approximately 210,000 clones, 85% seen once. Patients in Seattle were enrolled during active infection, then followed longitudinally.

This clonotype was obtained from a man between 60 and 75 years old with COVID-19, enrolled during active disease. The chain is built from TRBV2 and TRBJ1-2; 7 positions agree with TRBD1. Sequencing was done on a sample of peripheral blood. CDR3 bases: TGTGCCAGCATACCTCAGGGGGGATATGGCTACACCTTC. Protein sequence: CASIPQGGYGYTF.